Listed below are T cell receptor beta chains from one sample, sequenced in a study of control samples from healthy donors and cancer patients. Generated by immunoSEQ multiplex PCR, the TCRdb table keeps only in-frame clones and is missing some. Of under 200,000 clones detected, 90% to 95% appear once; the ten largest clones hold 4.1%. The sample consisted of blood. The origin of the receptors is a woman aged 55-70 years in good health. Both conserved end residues are part of each CDR3. Fields, in order: J gene, V gene, CDR3 protein.

TRBJ2-2,TRBV27,CASSFWLAGGTGELFF
TRBJ1-1,TRBV6-1,CASSEPGSSTEAFF
TRBJ1-2,TRBV3-1/TRBV3-2,CASSQVFMSPRARYGYTF
TRBJ1-4,TRBV7-8,CASSLGRYGASNEKLFF
TRBJ1-5,TRBV6-2/TRBV6-3,CASSRPVTGMNSNQPQHF
TRBJ2-2,TRBV30,CAWVDPAGELFF
TRBJ2-1,TRBV2,CASAPGLANEQFF
TRBJ1-2,TRBV29-1,CSVEVLTGNGYTF
TRBJ1-3,TRBV9,CASSVGQFSGNTIYF
TRBJ1-2,TRBV7-9,CASSSGQPFYGYTF
TRBJ1-5,TRBV5-1,CASSLAGQNQPQHF
TRBJ1-6,TRBV9,CASSVGQGGSPLHF
TRBJ2-1,TRBV7-7,CASSKDWSSYNEQFF
TRBJ2-7,TRBV19,CATSRGRGEYEQYF
TRBJ1-4,TRBV4-3,CASSQTNEKLFF